This T cell receptor (beta chain) comes out of a study of T cells in Graves' hyperthyroidism and ophthalmopathy. On the study more broadly: Specimen type is peripheral blood, collected at initial diagnosis prior to any treatment.

Study-level results: A model of 13 V-J pairs discriminated ophthalmopathy from stable hyperthyroidism.

With regard to this clonotype: Its cognate antigen is unknown.

Individuals with ophthalmopathy presented a Clinical Activity Score of at least 3, a NOSPECS grade of at least 4 and a duration under 3 months. On the basis of clinical symptoms, serum thyroxine and TRAb, thyroid ultrasound and orbital computed tomography, diagnoses were made. The CDR3 contains 16 residues. CDR1 is LGHNA, CDR2 YNFKEQ, per germline. Trimming at V came to 1 base and at J to 7 bases, leaving 10 bases not matched to a gene. Regions amplified from RNA transcripts were the TCR beta CDR3 regions. Primed by the HTBI set, a first-round RT-PCR was run on the TCR CDR3. TCRdb reprocessed the multiplex PCR reads with MiXCR, giving one entry per CDR3 protein. The table includes hundreds of thousands of distinct CDR3 sequences, 14% to 15% detected once.

This sequence joins TRBV4-2 and TRBJ1-1; 9 nucleotides align to TRBD1. This TCR was recovered from a middle-aged woman with Graves' ophthalmopathy. The specimen was blood. For the CDR3, the DNA is TGTGCCAGCAGCCAAGCGATACTACAGGGGGCTGGTGAAGCTTTCTTT. It encodes CASSQAILQGAGEAFF.